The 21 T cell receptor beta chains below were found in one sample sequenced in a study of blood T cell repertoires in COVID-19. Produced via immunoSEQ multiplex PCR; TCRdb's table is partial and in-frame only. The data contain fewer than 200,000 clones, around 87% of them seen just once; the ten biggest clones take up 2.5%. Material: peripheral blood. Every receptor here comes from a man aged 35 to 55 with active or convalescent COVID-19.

The CDR3 here is CSVQGSGGEKLFF. CDR3 DNA sequence: TGCAGCGTCCAGGGTTCGGGGGGTGAAAAACTGTTTTTT. The gene calls are TRBV29-1 and TRBJ1-4; a weak D match, TRBD1 (5 bases). From germline, CDR1 is SQVTM and CDR2 ANQGSEA. V shed 6 bases and J shed 7 bases, with 15 bases lying between them. The CDR3 consists of 13 residues. Complete variable domain (other parts from reference TRBV29-1 and TRBJ1-4): SAVISQKPSRDICQRGTSLTIQCQVDSQVTMMFWYRQQPGQSLTLIATANQGSEATYESGFVIDKFPISRPNLTFSTLTVSNMSPEDSSIYLCSVQGSGGEKLFFGSGTQLSVL.

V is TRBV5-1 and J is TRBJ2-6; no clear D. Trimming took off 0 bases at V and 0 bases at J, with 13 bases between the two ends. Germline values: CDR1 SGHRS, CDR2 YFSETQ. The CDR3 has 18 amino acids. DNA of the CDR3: TGCGCCAGCAGCTTGGAGGCAGGCTACCTCTCTGGGGCCAACGTCCTGACTTTC. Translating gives CASSLEAGYLSGANVLTF.

CDR3 in amino acids: CAGGVTANYGYTF. CDR3 nucleotides: TGTGCGGGGGGGGTAACAGCTAACTATGGCTACACCTTC. The V call is TRBV30, the J call TRBJ1-2; TRBD1 is a possible D gene (5 bases). Germline V gene lookup returns CDR1 GTSNPN and CDR2 SVGIG (reference sequence). The CDR3 is made up of 13 amino acids.

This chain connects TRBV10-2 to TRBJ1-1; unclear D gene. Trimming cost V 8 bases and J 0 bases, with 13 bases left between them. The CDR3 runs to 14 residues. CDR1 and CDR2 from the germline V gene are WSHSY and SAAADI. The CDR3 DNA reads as TGCGCCAGCGGTCGACGGAGGATGAACACTGAAGCTTTCTTT. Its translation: CASGRRRMNTEAFF.

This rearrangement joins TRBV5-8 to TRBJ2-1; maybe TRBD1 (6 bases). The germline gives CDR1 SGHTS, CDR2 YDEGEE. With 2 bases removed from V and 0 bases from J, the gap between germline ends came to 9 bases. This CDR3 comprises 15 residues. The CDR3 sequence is CASSLGQPSYNEQFF. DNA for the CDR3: TGTGCCAGCAGCTTAGGACAGCCCTCCTACAATGAGCAGTTCTTC.

This chain's CDR3 is CASSQPLEYNSPLHF. CDR3 nucleotide sequence: TGTGCCAGCAGCCAGCCGCTAGAGTATAATTCACCCCTCCACTTT. This chain links TRBV3-1 (or the pseudogene TRBV3-2) with TRBJ1-6; D uncertain. Per germline, CDR1 LGHDT and CDR2 YNNKEL (reference sequence). With 3 bases removed from V and 4 bases from J, the gap between germline ends came to 10 bases. The CDR3 contains 15 residues.

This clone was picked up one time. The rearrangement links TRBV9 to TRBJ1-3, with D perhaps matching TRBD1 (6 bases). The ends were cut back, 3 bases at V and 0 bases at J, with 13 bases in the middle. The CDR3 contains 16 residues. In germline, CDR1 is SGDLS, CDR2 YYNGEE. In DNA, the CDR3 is TGTGCCAGCAGCGCACCCGACAGGAACTCTGGAAACACCATATATTTT. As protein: CASSAPDRNSGNTIYF.

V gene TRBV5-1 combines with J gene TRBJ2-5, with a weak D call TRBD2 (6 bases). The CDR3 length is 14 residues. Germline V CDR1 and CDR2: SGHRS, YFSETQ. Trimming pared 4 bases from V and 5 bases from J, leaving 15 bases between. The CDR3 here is CASSPGGAGETQYF. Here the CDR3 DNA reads TGCGCCAGCAGCCCGGGCGGGGCGGGGGAGACCCAGTACTTC.

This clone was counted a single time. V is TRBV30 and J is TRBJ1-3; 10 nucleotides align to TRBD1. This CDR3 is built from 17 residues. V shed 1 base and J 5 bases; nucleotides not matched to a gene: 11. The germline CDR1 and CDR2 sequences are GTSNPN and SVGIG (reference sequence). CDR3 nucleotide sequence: TGTGCCTGGAGTGACCCGGGACAGGGGCTCGGTCGAAACACCATATATTTT. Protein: CAWSDPGQGLGRNTIYF.

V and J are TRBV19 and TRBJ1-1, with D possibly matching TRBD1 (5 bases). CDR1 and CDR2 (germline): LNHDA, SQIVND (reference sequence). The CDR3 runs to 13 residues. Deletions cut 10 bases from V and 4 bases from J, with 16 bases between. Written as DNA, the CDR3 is TGTGCCACCACCCAGGGAGGTCGCACTGAAGCTTTCTTT. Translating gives CATTQGGRTEAFF.

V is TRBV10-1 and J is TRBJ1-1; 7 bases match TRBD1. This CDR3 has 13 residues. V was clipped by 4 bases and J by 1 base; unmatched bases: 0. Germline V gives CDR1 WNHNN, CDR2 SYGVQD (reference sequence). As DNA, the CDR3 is TGCGCCAGCAGTGGACAGGGGAACACTGAAGCTTTCTTT. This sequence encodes CASSGQGNTEAFF.

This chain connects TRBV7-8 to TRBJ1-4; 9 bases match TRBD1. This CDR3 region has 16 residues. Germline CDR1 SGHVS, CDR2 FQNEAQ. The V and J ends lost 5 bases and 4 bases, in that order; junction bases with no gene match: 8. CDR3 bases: TGTGCCAGCAGCGCACTCTCGGGACAGGGTAATGAAAAACTGTTTTTT. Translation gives CASSALSGQGNEKLFF.

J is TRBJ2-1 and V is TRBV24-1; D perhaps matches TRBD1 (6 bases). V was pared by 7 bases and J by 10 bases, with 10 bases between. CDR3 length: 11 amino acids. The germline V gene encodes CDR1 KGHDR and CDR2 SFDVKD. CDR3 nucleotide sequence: TGTGCCACCAGCCAGGGGAACGAGCAGTTCTTC. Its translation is CATSQGNEQFF.

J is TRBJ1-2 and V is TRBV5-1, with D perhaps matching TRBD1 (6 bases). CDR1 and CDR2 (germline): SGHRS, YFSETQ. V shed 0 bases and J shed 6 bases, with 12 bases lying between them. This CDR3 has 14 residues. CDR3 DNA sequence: TGCGCCAGCAGCTTGGGACACAGGGATGATGGCTACACCTTC. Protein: CASSLGHRDDGYTF. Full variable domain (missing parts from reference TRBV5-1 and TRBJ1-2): KAGVTQTPRYLIKTRGQQVTLSCSPISGHRSVSWYQQTPGQGLQFLFEYFSETQRNKGNFPGRFSGRQFSNSRSEMNVSTLELGDSALYLCASSLGHRDDGYTFGSGTRLTVV.

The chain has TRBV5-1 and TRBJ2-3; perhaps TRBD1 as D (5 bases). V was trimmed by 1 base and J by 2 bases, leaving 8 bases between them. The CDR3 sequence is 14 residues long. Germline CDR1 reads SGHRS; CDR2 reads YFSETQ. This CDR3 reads CASSLSGFTDTQYF. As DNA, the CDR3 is TGCGCCAGCAGCTTGTCAGGGTTCACAGATACGCAGTATTTT.

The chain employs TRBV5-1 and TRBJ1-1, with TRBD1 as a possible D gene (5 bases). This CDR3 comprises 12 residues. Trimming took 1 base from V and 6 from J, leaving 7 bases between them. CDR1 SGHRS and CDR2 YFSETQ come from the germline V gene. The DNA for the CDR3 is TGCGCCAGCAGCTTGATAGGGGCTGAAGCTTTCTTT. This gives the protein CASSLIGAEAFF.

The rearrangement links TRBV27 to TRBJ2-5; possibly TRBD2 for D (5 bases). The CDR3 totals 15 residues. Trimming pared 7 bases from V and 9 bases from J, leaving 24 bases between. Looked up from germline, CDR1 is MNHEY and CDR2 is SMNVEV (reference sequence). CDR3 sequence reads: CASNPSWPSPSAQYF. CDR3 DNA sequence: TGTGCCAGCAACCCTTCCTGGCCTAGCCCTTCAGCCCAGTACTTC.

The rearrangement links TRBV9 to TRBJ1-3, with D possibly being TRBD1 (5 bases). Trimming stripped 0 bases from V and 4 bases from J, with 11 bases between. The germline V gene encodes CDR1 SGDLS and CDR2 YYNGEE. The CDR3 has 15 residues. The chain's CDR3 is CASSVAGGDGNTIYF. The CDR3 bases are TGTGCCAGCAGCGTAGCGGGAGGGGACGGAAACACCATATATTTT.

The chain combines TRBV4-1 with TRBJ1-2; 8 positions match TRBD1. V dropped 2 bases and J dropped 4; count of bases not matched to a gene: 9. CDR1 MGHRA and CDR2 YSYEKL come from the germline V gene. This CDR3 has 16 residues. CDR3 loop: CASSQKQGQGVYGYTF. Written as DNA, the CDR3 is TGCGCCAGCAGCCAAAAACAAGGACAGGGAGTCTATGGCTACACCTTC.

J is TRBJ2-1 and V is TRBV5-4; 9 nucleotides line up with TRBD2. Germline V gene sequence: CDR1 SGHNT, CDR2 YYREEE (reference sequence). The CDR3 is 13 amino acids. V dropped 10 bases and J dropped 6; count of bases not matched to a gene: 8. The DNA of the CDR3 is TGTGCCGGTGCGGGGGGGCCCTTCAATGAGCAGTTCTTC. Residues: CAGAGGPFNEQFF. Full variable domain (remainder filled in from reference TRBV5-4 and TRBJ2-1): ETGVTQSPTHLIKTRGQQVTLRCSSQSGHNTVSWYQQALGQGPQFIFQYYREEENGRGNFPPRFSGLQFPNYSSELNVNALELDDSALYLCAGAGGPFNEQFFGPGTRLTVL.

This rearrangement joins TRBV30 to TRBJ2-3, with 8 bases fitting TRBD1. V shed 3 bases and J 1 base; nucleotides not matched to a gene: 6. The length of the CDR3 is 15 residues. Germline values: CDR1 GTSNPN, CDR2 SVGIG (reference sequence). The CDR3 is CAWSDGQGGTDTQYF. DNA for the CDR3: TGTGCCTGGAGCGATGGACAGGGAGGCACAGATACGCAGTATTTT.